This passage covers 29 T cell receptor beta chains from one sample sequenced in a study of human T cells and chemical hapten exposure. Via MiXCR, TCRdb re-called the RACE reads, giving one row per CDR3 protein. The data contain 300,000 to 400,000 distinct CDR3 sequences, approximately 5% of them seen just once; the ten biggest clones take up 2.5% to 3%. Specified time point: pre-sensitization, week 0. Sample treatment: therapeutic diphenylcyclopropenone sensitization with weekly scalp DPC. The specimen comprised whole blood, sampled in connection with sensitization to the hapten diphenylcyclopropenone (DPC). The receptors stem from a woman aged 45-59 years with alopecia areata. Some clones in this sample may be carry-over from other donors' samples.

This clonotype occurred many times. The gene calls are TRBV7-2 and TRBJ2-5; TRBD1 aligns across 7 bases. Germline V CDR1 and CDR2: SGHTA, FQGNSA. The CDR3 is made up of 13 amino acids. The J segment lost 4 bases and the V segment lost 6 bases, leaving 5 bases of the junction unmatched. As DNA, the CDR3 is TGTGCCAGCAGACGGACAGGCGGAGAGACCCAGTACTTC. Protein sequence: CASRRTGGETQYF. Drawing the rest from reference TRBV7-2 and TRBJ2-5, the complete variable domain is GAGVSQSPSNKVTEKGKDVELRCDPISGHTALYWYRQSLGQGLEFLIYFQGNSAPDKSGLPSDRFSAERTGGSVSTLTIQRTQQEDSAVYLCASRRTGGETQYFGPGTRLLVL.

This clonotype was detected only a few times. DNA of the CDR3: TGTGCCAGCAGACCAGCTAGTGGAACCTACGAGCAGTACTTC. Protein: CASRPASGTYEQYF. The gene calls are TRBV6-1 and TRBJ2-7; D is uncertain. This CDR3 is 14 amino acids long. Trimming stripped 6 bases from V and 2 bases from J, with 14 bases between. The germline CDR1 and CDR2 sequences are MNHNS and SASEGT.

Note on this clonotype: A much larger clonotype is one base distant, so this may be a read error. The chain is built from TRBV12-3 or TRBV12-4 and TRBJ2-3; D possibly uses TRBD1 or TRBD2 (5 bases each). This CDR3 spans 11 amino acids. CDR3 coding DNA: TGTGCCGGCAGTGGGGGAAATACGCAGTATTTT. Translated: CAGSGGNTQYF.

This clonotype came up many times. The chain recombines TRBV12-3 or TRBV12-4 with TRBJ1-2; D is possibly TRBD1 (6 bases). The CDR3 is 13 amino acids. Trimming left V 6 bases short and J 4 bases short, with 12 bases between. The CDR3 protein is CASSFRGFYGYTF. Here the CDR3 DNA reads TGTGCCAGCAGCTTCAGGGGCTTCTATGGCTACACCTTC.

DNA of the CDR3: TGTGCCAGCAGCTCCCACCGGGACTCGGTGGAGACCCAGTACTTC. Translation gives CASSSHRDSVETQYF. This chain joins TRBV7-9 and TRBJ2-5; D is possibly TRBD2 (6 bases). Germline CDR1 SEHNR, CDR2 FQNEAQ (reference sequence). Trimming shortened V by 4 bases and J by 5 bases, and 17 bases separated the two germline ends. The CDR3 spans 15 residues.

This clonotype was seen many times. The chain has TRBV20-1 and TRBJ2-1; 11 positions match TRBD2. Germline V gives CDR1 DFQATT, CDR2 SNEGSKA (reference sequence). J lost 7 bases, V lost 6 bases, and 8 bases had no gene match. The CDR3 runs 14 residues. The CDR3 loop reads CSAAPGTSGNEQFF. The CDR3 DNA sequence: TGCAGTGCAGCGCCTGGGACTAGCGGAAATGAGCAGTTCTTC.

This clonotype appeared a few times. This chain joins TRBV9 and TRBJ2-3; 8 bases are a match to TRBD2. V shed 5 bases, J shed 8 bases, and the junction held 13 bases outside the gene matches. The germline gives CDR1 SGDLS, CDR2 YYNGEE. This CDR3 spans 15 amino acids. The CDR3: CASSQEGTRKVTQYF. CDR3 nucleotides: TGTGCCAGCAGTCAAGAGGGGACTAGGAAGGTTACGCAGTATTTT.

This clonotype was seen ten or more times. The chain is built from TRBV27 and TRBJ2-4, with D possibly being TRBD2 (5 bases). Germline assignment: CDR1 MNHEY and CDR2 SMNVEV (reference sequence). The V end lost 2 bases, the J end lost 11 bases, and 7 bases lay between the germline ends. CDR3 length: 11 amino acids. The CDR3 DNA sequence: TGTGCCAGCAGTTTAGGGAGCGTTCAGTACTTC. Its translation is CASSLGSVQYF.

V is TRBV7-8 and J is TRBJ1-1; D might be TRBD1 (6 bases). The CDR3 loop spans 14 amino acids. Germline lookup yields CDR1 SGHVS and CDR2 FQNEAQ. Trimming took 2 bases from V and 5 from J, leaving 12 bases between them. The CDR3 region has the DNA TGTGCCAGCAGCTTATCAGGGGTAGAAACTGAAGCTTTCTTT. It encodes CASSLSGVETEAFF.

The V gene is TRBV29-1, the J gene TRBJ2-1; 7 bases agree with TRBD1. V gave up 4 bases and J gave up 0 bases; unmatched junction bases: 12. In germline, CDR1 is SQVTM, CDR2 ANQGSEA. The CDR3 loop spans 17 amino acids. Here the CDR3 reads CSVATRDRPSSYNEQFF. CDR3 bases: TGCAGCGTTGCGACCCGGGACAGACCAAGCTCCTACAATGAGCAGTTCTTC.

CDR3 nucleotide sequence: TGCAGTGCTGAGGGCGGTACCAATGAGCAGTTCTTC. This encodes CSAEGGTNEQFF. The V and J genes are TRBV20-1 and TRBJ2-1; possibly TRBD2 for D (5 bases). The CDR3 has 12 residues. CDR1 and CDR2 from the germline V gene are DFQATT and SNEGSKA (reference sequence). V lost 5 bases, J lost 6 bases, and 11 bases lay in between.

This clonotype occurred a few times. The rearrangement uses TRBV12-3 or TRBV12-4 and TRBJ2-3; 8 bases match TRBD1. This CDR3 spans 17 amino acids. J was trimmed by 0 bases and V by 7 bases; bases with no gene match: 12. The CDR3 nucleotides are TGTGCCAGCACTCCTCTTCGGACAGGGACTAGCACAGATACGCAGTATTTT. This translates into CASTPLRTGTSTDTQYF.

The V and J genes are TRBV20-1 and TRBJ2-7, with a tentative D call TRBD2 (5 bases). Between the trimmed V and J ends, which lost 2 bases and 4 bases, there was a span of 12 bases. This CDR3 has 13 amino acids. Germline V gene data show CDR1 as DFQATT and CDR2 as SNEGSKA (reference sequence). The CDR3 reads CSARLPPGYEQYF. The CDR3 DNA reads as TGCAGTGCTAGACTACCCCCGGGGTACGAGCAGTACTTC.

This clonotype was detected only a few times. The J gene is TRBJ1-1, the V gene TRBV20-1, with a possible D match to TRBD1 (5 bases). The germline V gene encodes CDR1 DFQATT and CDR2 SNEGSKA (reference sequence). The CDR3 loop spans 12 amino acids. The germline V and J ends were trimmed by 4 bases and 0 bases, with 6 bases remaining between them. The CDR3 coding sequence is TGCAGTGCTAACAGGTTGAACACTGAAGCTTTCTTT. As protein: CSANRLNTEAFF.

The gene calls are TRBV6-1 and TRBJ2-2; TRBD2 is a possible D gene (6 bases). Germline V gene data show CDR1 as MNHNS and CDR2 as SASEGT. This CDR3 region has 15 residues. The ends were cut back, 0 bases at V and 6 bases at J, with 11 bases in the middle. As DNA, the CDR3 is TGTGCCAGCAGTGAAGCGTGGGGGGTGCCCGGGGAGCTGTTTTTT. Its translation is CASSEAWGVPGELFF.

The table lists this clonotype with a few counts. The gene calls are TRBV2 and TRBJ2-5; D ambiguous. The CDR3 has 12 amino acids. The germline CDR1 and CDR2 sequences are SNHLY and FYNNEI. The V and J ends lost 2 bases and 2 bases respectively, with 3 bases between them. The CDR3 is CASSEHQETQYF. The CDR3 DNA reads TGTGCCAGCAGTGAACATCAAGAGACCCAGTACTTC.

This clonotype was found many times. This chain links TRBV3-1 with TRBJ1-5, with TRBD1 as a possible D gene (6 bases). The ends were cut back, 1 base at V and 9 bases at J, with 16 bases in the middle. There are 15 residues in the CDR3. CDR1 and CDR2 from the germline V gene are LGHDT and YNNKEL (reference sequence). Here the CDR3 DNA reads TGTGCCAGCAGCCAAGGCGGGGGGCGCGGGGCGCCCCAGCATTTT. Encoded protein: CASSQGGGRGAPQHF.

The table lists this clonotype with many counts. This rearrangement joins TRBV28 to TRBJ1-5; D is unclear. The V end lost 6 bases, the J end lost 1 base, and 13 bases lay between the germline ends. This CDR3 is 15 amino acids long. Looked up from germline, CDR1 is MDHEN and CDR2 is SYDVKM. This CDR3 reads CASSLLLGSNQPQHF. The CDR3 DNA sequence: TGTGCCAGCAGCCTTTTATTGGGGAGCAATCAGCCCCAGCATTTT.

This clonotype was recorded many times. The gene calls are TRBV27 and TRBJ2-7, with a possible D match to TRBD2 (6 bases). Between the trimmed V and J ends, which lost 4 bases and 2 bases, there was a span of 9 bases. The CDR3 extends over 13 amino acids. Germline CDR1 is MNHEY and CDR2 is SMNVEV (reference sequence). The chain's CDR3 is CASSSGGTYEQYF. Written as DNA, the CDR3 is TGTGCCAGCAGTTCCGGGGGTACCTACGAGCAGTACTTC.

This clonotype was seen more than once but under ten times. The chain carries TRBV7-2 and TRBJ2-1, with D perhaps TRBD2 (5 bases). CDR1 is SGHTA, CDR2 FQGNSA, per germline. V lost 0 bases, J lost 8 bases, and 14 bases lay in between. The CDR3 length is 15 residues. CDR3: CASSLASTLGDEQFF. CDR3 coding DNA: TGTGCCAGCAGCTTAGCTAGTACGTTGGGAGATGAGCAGTTCTTC.

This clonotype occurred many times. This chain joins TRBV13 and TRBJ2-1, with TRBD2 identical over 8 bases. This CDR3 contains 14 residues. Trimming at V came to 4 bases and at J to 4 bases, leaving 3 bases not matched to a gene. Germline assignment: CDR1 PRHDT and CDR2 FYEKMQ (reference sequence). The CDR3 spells CASSSGLDYNEQFF. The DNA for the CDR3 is TGTGCCAGCAGCTCGGGACTAGATTACAATGAGCAGTTCTTC.

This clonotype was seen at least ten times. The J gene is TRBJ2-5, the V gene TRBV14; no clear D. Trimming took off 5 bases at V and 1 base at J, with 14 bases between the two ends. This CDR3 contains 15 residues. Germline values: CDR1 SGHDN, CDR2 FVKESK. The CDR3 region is CASSGLPGSQETQYF. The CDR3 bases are TGTGCCAGCAGCGGTCTTCCCGGCAGCCAAGAGACCCAGTACTTC.

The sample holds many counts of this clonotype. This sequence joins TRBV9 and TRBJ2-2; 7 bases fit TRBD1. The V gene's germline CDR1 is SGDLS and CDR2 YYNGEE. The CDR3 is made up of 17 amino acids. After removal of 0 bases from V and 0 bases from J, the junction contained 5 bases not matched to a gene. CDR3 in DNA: TGTGCCAGCAGCGTAGCAGGGGGACGGGCGAACACCGGGGAGCTGTTTTTT. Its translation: CASSVAGGRANTGELFF.

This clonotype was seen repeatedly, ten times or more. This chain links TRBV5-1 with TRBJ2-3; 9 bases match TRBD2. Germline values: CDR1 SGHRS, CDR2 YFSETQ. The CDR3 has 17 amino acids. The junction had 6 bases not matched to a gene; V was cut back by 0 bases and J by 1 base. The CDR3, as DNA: TGCGCCAGCAGCTTGGTCCCATTAGCGGGAGGCACAGATACGCAGTATTTT. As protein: CASSLVPLAGGTDTQYF.

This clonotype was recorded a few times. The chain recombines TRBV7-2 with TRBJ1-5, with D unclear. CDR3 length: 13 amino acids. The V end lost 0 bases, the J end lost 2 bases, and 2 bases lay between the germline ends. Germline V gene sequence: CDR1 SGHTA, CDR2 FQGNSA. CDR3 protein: CASSLARNQPQHF. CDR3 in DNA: TGTGCCAGCAGCTTAGCCCGCAATCAGCCCCAGCATTTT.

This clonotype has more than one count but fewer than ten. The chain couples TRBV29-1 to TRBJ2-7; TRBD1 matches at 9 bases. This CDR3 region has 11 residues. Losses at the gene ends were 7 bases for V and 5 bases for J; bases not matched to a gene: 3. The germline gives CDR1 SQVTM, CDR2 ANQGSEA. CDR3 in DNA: TGCAGCGCTACAGGGGGCCACGAGCAGTACTTC. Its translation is CSATGGHEQYF.

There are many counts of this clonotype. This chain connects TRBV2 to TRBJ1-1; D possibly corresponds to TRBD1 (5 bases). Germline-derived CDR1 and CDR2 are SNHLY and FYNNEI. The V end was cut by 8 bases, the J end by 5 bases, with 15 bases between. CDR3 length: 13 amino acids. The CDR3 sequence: CASPGGEGTEAFF. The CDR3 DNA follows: TGTGCCAGCCCGGGGGGGGAGGGTACTGAAGCTTTCTTT.

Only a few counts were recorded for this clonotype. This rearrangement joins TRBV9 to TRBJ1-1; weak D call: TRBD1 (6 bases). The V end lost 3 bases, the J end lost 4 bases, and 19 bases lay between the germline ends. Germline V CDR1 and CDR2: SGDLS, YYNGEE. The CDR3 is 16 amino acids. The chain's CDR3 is CASSAGGGHLGTEAFF. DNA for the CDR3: TGTGCCAGCAGCGCTGGGGGCGGACACCTGGGCACTGAAGCTTTCTTT.

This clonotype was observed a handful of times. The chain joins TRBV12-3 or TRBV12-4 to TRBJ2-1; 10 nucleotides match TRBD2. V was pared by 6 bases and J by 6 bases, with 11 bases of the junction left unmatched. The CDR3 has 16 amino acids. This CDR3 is CASRTSGGVMGNEQFF. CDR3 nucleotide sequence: TGTGCCAGCAGGACCAGCGGGGGGGTCATGGGCAATGAGCAGTTCTTC.